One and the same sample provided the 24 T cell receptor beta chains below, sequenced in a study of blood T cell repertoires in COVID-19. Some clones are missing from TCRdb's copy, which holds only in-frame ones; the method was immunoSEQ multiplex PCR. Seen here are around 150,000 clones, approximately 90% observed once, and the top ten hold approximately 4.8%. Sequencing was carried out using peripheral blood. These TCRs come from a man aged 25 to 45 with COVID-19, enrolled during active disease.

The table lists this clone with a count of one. CDR3 residues: CATRAGTYGYGYTF. In DNA, the CDR3 is TGTGCCACCAGAGCCGGGACATATGGCTATGGCTACACCTTC. The chain carries TRBV15 and TRBJ1-2, with D tentatively TRBD1 (6 bases). The CDR3 sequence is 14 residues long. V was pared by 6 bases and J by 4 bases, with 15 bases between. CDR1 is LNHNV, CDR2 YYDKDF, per germline (reference sequence).

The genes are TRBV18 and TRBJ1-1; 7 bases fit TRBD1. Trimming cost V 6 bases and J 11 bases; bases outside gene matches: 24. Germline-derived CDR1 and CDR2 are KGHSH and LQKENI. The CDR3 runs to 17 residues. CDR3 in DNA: TGTGCCAGCTCTCGGACAGGACCTAGCCAGACTTTACTATTGGCTTTCTTT. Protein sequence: CASSRTGPSQTLLLAFF.

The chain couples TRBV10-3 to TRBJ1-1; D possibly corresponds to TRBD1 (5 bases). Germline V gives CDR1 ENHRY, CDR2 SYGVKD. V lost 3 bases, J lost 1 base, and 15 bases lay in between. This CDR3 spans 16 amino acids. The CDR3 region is CAISEHTGSENTEAFF. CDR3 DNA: TGTGCCATCAGTGAACATACAGGATCGGAGAACACTGAAGCTTTCTTT.

The CDR3 DNA is TGTGCCAGCACCCCGGGGTTAGGCGGCACAGATACGCAGTATTTT. This encodes CASTPGLGGTDTQYF. The J gene is TRBJ2-3, the V gene TRBV7-6; the D gene is possibly TRBD2 (5 bases). The CDR3 loop spans 15 amino acids. The germline V gene encodes CDR1 SGHVS and CDR2 FNYEAQ. V was cut by 7 bases and J by 1 base, with 15 bases left in between.

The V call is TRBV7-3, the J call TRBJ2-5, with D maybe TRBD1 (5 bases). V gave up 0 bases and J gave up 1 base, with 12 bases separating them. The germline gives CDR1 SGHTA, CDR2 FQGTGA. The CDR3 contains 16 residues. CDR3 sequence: CASSLTGRTFQETQYF. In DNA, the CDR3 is TGTGCCAGCAGCTTAACAGGCAGGACATTCCAAGAGACCCAGTACTTC.

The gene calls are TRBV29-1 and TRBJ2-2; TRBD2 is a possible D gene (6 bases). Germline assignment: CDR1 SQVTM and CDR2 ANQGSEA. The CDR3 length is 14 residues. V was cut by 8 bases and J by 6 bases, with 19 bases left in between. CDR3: CSTSTGVYSGELFF. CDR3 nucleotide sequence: TGCAGCACCTCCACGGGAGTTTATTCCGGGGAGCTGTTTTTT.

CDR3 sequence reads: CASSPRGLAGAPSSYNEQFF. As DNA, the CDR3 is TGTGCCAGCAGCCCTCGGGGACTAGCGGGGGCCCCAAGCTCCTACAATGAGCAGTTCTTC. The rearrangement links TRBV7-6 to TRBJ2-1; 14 nucleotides match TRBD2. V dropped 5 bases and J dropped 0; count of bases not matched to a gene: 12. Germline V lookup: CDR1 SGHVS, CDR2 FNYEAQ. This CDR3 has 20 residues.

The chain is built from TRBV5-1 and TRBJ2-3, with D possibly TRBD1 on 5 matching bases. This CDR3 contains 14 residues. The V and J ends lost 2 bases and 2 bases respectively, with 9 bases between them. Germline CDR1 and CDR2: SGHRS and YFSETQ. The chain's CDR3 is CASSFQGYTDTQYF. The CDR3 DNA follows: TGCGCCAGCAGCTTTCAGGGTTACACAGATACGCAGTATTTT.

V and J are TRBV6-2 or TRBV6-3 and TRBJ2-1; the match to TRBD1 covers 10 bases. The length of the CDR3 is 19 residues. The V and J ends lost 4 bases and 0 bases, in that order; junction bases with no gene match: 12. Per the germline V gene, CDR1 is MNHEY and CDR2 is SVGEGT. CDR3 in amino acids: CASSSVPGQGLSSYNEQFF. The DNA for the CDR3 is TGTGCCAGCAGTTCCGTCCCGGGACAGGGGTTGAGCTCCTACAATGAGCAGTTCTTC.

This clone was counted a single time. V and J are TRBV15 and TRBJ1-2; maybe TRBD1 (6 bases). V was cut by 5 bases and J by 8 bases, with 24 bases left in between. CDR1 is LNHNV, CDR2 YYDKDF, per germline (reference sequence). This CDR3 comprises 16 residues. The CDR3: CATSRLTTGLAGGYTF. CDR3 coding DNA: TGTGCCACCAGCCGGTTAACTACAGGGTTAGCGGGCGGCTACACCTTC.

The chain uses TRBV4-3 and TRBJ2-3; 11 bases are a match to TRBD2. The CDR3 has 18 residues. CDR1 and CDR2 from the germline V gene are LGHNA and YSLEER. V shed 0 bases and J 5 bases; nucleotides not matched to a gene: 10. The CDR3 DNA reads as TGCGCCAGCAGCCAAGAAGCCATACTAGCGGGAGTTCTAGATACGCAGTATTTT. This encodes CASSQEAILAGVLDTQYF.

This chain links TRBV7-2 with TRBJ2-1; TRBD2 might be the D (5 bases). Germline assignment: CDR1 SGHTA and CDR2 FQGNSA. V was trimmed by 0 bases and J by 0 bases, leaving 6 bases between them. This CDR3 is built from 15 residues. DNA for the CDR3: TGTGCCAGCAGCTTAGCGGGAGCCTCCTACAATGAGCAGTTCTTC. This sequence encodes CASSLAGASYNEQFF.

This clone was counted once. The CDR3 is CASSQDGGAGVETQYF. The CDR3 DNA sequence: TGTGCCAGCAGCCAAGATGGGGGGGCCGGGGTAGAGACCCAGTACTTC. The chain employs TRBV4-2 and TRBJ2-5; TRBD2 is a possible D gene (7 bases). CDR3 size: 16 residues. Germline-derived CDR1 and CDR2 are LGHNA and YNFKEQ. V was cut by 0 bases and J by 4 bases, with 15 bases left in between.

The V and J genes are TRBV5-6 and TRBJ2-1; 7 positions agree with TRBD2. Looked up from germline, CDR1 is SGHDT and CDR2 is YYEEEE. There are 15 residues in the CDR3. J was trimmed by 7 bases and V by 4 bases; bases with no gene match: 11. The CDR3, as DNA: TGTGCCAGCAGCCTGGACTTGCGGGGGTGGAATGAGCAGTTCTTC. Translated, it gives CASSLDLRGWNEQFF. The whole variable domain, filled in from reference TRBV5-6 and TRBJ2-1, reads DAGVTQSPTHLIKTRGQQVTLRCSPKSGHDTVSWYQQALGQGPQFIFQYYEEEERQRGNFPDRFSGHQFPNYSSELNVNALLLGDSALYLCASSLDLRGWNEQFFGPGTRLTVL.

The CDR3 coding sequence is TGTGCCAGCAGTTACATACCCGGGACAGGGGGCACCGGGGAGCTGTTTTTT. This encodes CASSYIPGTGGTGELFF. This rearrangement joins TRBV6-2 or TRBV6-3 to TRBJ2-2; 11 bases are shared with TRBD1. The germline CDR1 and CDR2 sequences are MNHEY and SVGEGT. The junction had 6 bases not matched to a gene; V was cut back by 2 bases and J by 4 bases. There are 17 residues in the CDR3.

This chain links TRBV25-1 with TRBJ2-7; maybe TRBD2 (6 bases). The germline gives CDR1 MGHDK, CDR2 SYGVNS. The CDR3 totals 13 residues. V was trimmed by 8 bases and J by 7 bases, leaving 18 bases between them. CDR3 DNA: TGTGCCAGCGGCGGGGACCCTCCGGGTGAGCAGTACTTC. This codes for CASGGDPPGEQYF.

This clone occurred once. The CDR3 DNA is TGTGCCAGCAGCTTAGGGGGGACTGTTATTGGTGGCTACACCTTC. This gives the protein CASSLGGTVIGGYTF. This chain uses TRBV7-9 with TRBJ1-2; a possible D gene is TRBD1 (5 bases). Germline assignment: CDR1 SEHNR and CDR2 FQNEAQ (reference sequence). There are 15 residues in the CDR3. V was clipped by 1 base and J by 7 bases, with 16 bases between them.

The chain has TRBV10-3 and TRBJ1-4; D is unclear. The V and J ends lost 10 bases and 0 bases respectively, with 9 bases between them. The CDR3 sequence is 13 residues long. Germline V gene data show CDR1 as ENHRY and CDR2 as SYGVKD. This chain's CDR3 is CATLDTTNEKLFF. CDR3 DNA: TGTGCCACCCTAGATACAACTAATGAAAAACTGTTTTTT.

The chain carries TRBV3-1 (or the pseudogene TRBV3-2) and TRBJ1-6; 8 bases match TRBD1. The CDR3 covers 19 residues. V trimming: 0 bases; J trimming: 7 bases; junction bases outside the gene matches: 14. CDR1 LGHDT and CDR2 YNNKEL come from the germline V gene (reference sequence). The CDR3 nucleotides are TGTGCCAGCAGCCAAGACCCCGGGACAGGACCTCATCTAAATTCACCCCTCCACTTT. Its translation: CASSQDPGTGPHLNSPLHF.

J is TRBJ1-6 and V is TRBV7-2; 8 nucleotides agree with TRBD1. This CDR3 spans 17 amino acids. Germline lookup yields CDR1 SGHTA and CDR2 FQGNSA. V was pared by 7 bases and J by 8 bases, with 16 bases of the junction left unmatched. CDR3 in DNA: TGTGCCAGCAACCAAGGTATTCGACAGGGGCTACATTCACCCCTCCACTTT. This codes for CASNQGIRQGLHSPLHF.

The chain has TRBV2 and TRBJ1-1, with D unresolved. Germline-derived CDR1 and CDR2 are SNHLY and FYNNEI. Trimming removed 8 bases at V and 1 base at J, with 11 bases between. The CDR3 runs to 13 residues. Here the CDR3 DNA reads TGTGCCAGCCCCTTCGGGGAGAACACTGAAGCTTTCTTT. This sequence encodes CASPFGENTEAFF.

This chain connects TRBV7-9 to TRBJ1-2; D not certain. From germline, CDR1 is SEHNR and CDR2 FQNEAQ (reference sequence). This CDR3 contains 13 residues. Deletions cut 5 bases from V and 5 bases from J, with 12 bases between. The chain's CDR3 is CASSPSQEYGYTF. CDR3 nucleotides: TGTGCCAGCAGCCCAAGTCAGGAATATGGCTACACCTTC.

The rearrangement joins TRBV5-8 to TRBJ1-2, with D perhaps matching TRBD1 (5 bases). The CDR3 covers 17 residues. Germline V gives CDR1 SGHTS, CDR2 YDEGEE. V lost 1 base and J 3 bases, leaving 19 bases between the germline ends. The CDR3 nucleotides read TGTGCCAGCAGCTTGTACTTTGGAGGGGCAAGGGACTATGGCTACACCTTC. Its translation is CASSLYFGGARDYGYTF.

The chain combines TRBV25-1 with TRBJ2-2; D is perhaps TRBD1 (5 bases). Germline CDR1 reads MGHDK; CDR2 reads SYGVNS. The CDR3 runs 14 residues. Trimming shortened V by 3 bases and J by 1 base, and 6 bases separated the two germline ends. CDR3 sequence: CASSEQGNTGELFF. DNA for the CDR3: TGTGCCAGCAGTGAGCAGGGGAACACCGGGGAGCTGTTTTTT.